This TCR beta chain was captured in a study of human T cells and chemical hapten exposure. As to time point: healthy volunteer bleed at 6 weeks. Blood, whole and unfractionated, served as the source for total RNA extraction. The library put unique molecular identifiers onto individual cDNA molecules. TCRdb itself ran the RACE reads through MiXCR, one entry per CDR3 protein. The sample consists of 35,000 to 50,000 distinct CDR3 sequences, 3.7% of them appearing once. CDR1 and CDR2 (germline): SGHRS, YFSETQ. The CDR3 is made up of 15 amino acids. V lost 4 bases and J lost 3, with 17 bases in between. J is TRBJ2-7 and V is TRBV5-1; tentative D call: TRBD2 (5 bases). The TCR was taken from a human donor in good health. Some clones in this sample may be carry-over from other donors' samples. The specimen was whole blood. The CDR3 DNA reads as TGCGCCAGCAGCCCGGTGGAAGGACTCTACTACGAGCAGTACTTC. It encodes CASSPVEGLYYEQYF.